The 3 T cell receptor beta chains below come from one sample, sequenced in a study of cytomegalovirus exposure and HLA in healthy donors. Primers included in the PCR were 60 Vbeta and 13 Jbeta primers. This table comes from immunoSEQ multiplex PCR, and its TCRdb copy is limited to in-frame clones, with some not included. The sample contains some 190,000 clones, about 81% of which appear only once. The sequenced material came from PBMCs. These receptor sequences come from a man aged 40-49 years in good health and CMV-seronegative.

The chain links TRBV19 to TRBJ1-1; tentatively, D is TRBD1 (5 bases). The ends were cut back, 3 bases at V and 4 bases at J, with 9 bases in the middle. CDR1 and CDR2 from the germline V gene are LNHDA and SQIVND (reference sequence). This CDR3 has 13 amino acids. In nucleotides, the CDR3 is TGTGCCAGTAGTATCCTAGGGGCCACTGAAGCTTTCTTT. This translates into CASSILGATEAFF.

This rearrangement joins TRBV4-2 to TRBJ2-5; 7 bases map to TRBD2. There are 16 residues in the CDR3. Trimming removed 4 bases from V and 1 base from J; junction bases left unmatched: 9. CDR1 is LGHNA and CDR2 is YNFKEQ in the germline V gene. The CDR3 nucleotides read TGTGCCAGCAGCCTCGATTGGCGGGGGACCCAAGAGACCCAGTACTTC. As protein: CASSLDWRGTQETQYF.

The chain links TRBV10-3 to TRBJ1-4; 7 nucleotides match TRBD1. V was pared by 7 bases and J by 8 bases, with 7 bases of the junction left unmatched. From germline, CDR1 is ENHRY and CDR2 SYGVKD. This CDR3 contains 13 residues. CDR3 sequence reads: CAIKTGVDEKLFF. CDR3 bases: TGTGCCATCAAAACAGGGGTAGACGAAAAACTGTTTTTT.